This TCR beta chain was identified during a study of blood T cells in healthy people across ages. Trimming left V 4 bases short and J 9 bases short, with 8 bases between. There are 11 residues in the CDR3. The V gene's germline CDR1 is SNHLY and CDR2 FYNNEI. Through a sample-barcoded 5' primer and a J-beta primer mix, a second PCR was run for roughly 7 to 12 cycles. Via MiXCR, TCRdb re-called the 5' RACE reads, giving one row per CDR3 protein. The sample includes fewer than 2,000,000 distinct CDR3 sequences, about 31% of them seen just once. The chain uses TRBV2 and TRBJ2-3; D ambiguous. The specimen sequenced was blood. The sequence came from a woman aged 25 to 39 in good health. CDR3 loop: CASSGKTTQYF. As DNA, the CDR3 is TGTGCCAGCAGTGGTAAAACCACGCAGTATTTT.